Described below is a single T cell receptor (beta chain) sequence and its context. The data were produced by immunoSEQ multiplex PCR, yet TCRdb's version contains in-frame clones alone and is incomplete. The repertoire holds approximately 50,000 clones, with 92% as singletons. This entry comes from a study of blood T cell repertoires in COVID-19. Germline V CDR1 and CDR2: KGHSH, LQKENI. The V end lost 3 bases, the J end lost 4 bases, and 10 bases lay between the germline ends. The CDR3 runs to 15 residues. Sequencing was done on a sample of peripheral blood. The chain combines TRBV18 with TRBJ2-6, with a possible D match to TRBD1 (6 bases). The TCR comes from a man between 50 and 59 years old with active COVID-19. As DNA, the CDR3 is TGTGCCAGCTCACCCCAGGGGTACGGGGCCAACGTCCTGACTTTC. This translates into CASSPQGYGANVLTF. Supplemented by reference TRBV18 and TRBJ2-6, the full variable domain reads NAGVMQNPRHLVRRRGQEARLRCSPMKGHSHVYWYRQLPEEGLKFMVYLQKENIIDESGMPKERFSAEFPKEGPSILRIQQVVRGDSAAYFCASSPQGYGANVLTFGAGSRLTVL.